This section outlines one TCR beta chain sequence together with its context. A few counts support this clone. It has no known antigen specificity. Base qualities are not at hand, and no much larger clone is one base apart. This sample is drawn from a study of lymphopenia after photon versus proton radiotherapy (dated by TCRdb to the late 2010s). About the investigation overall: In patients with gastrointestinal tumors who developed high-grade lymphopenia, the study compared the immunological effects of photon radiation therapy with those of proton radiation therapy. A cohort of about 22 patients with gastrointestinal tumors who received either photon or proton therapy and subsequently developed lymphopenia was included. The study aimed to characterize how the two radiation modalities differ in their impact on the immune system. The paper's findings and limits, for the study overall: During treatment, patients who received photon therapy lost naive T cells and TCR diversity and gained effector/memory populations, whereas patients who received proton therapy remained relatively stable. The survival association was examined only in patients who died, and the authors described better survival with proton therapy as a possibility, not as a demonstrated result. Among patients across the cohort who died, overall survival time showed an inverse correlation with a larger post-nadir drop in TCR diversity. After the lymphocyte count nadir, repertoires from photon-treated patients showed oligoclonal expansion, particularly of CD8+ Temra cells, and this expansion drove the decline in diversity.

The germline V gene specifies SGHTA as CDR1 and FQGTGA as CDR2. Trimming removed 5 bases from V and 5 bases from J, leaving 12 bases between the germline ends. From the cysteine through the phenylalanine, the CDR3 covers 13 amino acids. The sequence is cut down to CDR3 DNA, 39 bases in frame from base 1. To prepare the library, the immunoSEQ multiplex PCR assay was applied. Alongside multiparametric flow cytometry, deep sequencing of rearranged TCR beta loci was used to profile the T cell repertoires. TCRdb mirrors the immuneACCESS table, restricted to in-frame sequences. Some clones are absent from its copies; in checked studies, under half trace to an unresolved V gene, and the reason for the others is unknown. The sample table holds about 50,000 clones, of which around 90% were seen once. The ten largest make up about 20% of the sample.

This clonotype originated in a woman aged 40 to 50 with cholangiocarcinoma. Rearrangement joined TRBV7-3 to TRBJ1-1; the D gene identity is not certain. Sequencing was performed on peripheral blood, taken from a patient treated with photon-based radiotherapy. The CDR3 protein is CASSTLGGTEAFF. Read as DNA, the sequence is TGTGCCAGCAGCACGCTAGGAGGGACTGAAGCTTTCTTT. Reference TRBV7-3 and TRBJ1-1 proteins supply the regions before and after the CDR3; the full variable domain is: GAGVSQTPSNKVTEKGKYVELRCDPISGHTALYWYRQSLGQGPEFLIYFQGTGAADDSGLPNDRFFAVRPEGSVSTLKIQRTERGDSAVYLCASSTLGGTEAFFGQGTRLTVV.